The clone carrying this T cell receptor beta chain has more than one count but fewer than ten. The data belong to a study of CD8 T cells in Susac syndrome. Germline CDR1 and CDR2: SEHNR and FQNEAQ (reference sequence). Trimming left V 5 bases short and J 5 bases short, with 15 bases between. This CDR3 contains 14 residues. Reverse transcription of about 0.5 to 1 ug RNA was carried out with random hexamers. One entry per CDR3 protein results from TCRdb running MiXCR on the immunoSEQ multiplex PCR reads. The repertoire holds some 260,000 distinct CDR3 sequences, with roughly 81% as singletons. This clonotype was sampled from a human donor with multiple sclerosis. The sample consisted of CD8+ T cells from PBMCs. The genes are TRBV7-9 and TRBJ1-1; D remains ambiguous. The CDR3: CASSPGPLGTEAFF. CDR3 nucleotide sequence: TGTGCCAGCAGCCCTGGGCCTCTGGGGACTGAAGCTTTCTTT.